This TCR beta chain was captured in a study of T-cell memory formation after mild COVID-19. Looking at the study overall: For the most part, TCR clusters were specific to one donor.

Overall study findings and caveats: The study found balanced CD4/CD8 in clones contracting day 15 to 85 and a CD4+ lean in later expanders.

The CDR3 runs to 13 residues. Germline-derived CDR1 and CDR2 are LGHDT and YNNKEL (reference sequence). V lost 1 base and J 9 bases, leaving 10 bases between the germline ends. Worth noting for this clonotype: Its antigen is as yet unknown.

Constant-segment primers were used for 5'RACE, and the resulting TCR alpha and TCR beta cDNA libraries carried sample barcodes and UMIs. Using its own MiXCR run on the 5' RACE reads, TCRdb lists one record per CDR3 protein. The sample holds 450,000 to 650,000 distinct CDR3 sequences, around 17% seen once. Sample: PBMCs or a T cell subset sorted from them (not recorded which). The V call is TRBV3-1, the J call TRBJ2-1; no reliable D call. The TCR sequence derives from an adult woman who had mild COVID-19 (a few samples of this study predate the infection). Cell type and time point are not known. As DNA, the CDR3 is TGTGCCAGCAGCCAAGTACGACTTGGTGAGCAGTTCTTC. Amino acid sequence: CASSQVRLGEQFF.